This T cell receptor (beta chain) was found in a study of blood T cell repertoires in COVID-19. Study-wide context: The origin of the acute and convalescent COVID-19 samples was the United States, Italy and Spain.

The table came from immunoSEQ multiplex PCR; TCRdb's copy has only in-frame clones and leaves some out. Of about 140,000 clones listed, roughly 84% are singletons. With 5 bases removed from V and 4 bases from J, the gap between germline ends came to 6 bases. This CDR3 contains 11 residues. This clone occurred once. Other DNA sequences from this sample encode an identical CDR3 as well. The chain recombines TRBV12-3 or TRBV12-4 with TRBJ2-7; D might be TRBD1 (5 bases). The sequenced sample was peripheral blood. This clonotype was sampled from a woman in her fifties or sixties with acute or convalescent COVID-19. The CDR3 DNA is TGTGCCAGCAGTCAGGGTTACGAGCAGTACTTC. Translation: CASSQGYEQYF.